This TCR beta chain was identified during a study of blood T cell repertoires in COVID-19. On the study more broadly: The origin of the acute and convalescent COVID-19 samples was the United States, Italy and Spain. T cells, B-cell-depleted T cells, or PBMCs provided the cDNA or gDNA that served as material.

In the study's own analysis: Estimates of nucleated cell counts were drawn from the amplification of reference gene primers. Profiled with immunoSEQ multiplex PCR; TCRdb holds only in-frame clones, not every one. V and J calls and clone size come straight from that table; D and trimming were deduced from the DNA. The table shows about 17,000 clones, with around four fifths occurring only once. Germline assignment: CDR1 LNHDA and CDR2 SQIVND (reference sequence). V was clipped by 10 bases and J by 7 bases; unmatched bases: 8. The CDR3 has 14 amino acids. The sequenced material came from peripheral blood. The J gene is TRBJ2-1, the V gene TRBV19; TRBD2 aligns across 12 bases. The source of this sequence is a man aged 55 to 70 with active or convalescent COVID-19. The CDR3 bases are TGTGCCACCAGACTAGCGGGAGAGGTAAATGAGCAGTTCTTC. It codes for CATRLAGEVNEQFF.